Presented here are 8 T cell receptor beta chains from one specimen sequenced in a study of TIL therapy for anti-PD-1-resistant metastatic lung cancer. Sequencing used immunoSEQ v3. The method was immunoSEQ multiplex PCR; TCRdb's version includes in-frame clones alone and lacks a portion of them. The sample shows 30,000 to 45,000 clones, about 70% of them seen only once. Time point denoted: pre-treatment sample, taken before nivolumab and TIL therapy. The sample was blood, taken at baseline. These receptors came from a person between 30 and 80 years old with non-small cell lung cancer.

The rearrangement joins TRBV9 to TRBJ2-7; D is ambiguous. Germline V gene sequence: CDR1 SGDLS, CDR2 YYNGEE. This CDR3 region has 15 residues. The germline V and J ends were trimmed by 3 bases and 0 bases, with 13 bases remaining between them. CDR3 protein: CASSAGWSSSYEQYF. The CDR3 bases are TGTGCCAGCAGCGCTGGGTGGAGTAGCTCCTACGAGCAGTACTTC.

In this sample, this clone turned up once. The chain uses TRBV7-2 and TRBJ2-5; no definite D call. The CDR3 spans 12 residues. The germline gives CDR1 SGHTA, CDR2 FQGNSA. The V gene lost 5 bases and the J gene lost 5 bases, with 9 bases spanning the gap. CDR3 in amino acids: CASSRTGETQYF. CDR3 DNA sequence: TGTGCCAGCAGCCGTACTGGGGAGACCCAGTACTTC. The full variable domain, with the rest looked up from reference TRBV7-2 and TRBJ2-5, is GAGVSQSPSNKVTEKGKDVELRCDPISGHTALYWYRQSLGQGLEFLIYFQGNSAPDKSGLPSDRFSAERTGGSVSTLTIQRTQQEDSAVYLCASSRTGETQYFGPGTRLLVL.

The chain recombines TRBV28 with TRBJ2-3, with D possibly TRBD2 on 6 matching bases. The CDR3 consists of 14 residues. Trimming took 5 bases from V and 4 from J, leaving 13 bases between them. Germline values: CDR1 MDHEN, CDR2 SYDVKM. The CDR3 here is CASSPAGQPDTQYF. The CDR3 DNA reads as TGTGCCAGCAGTCCTGCGGGGCAGCCAGATACGCAGTATTTT.

This clone has only a few counts. This chain joins TRBV28 and TRBJ1-1; no firm D call. This CDR3 has 13 residues. V gave up 7 bases and J gave up 0 bases, with 9 bases separating them. Germline V gene sequence: CDR1 MDHEN, CDR2 SYDVKM. Written as DNA, the CDR3 is TGTGCCAGCACCACGACGGTGAACACTGAAGCTTTCTTT. It specifies CASTTTVNTEAFF.

The chain combines TRBV23-1 with TRBJ1-5; D might be TRBD1 (5 bases). TRBV23-1 is treated as an ORF (open reading frame) with a function not yet certain. V was pared by 3 bases and J by 15 bases, with 9 bases between. This CDR3 comprises 10 residues. The CDR3 protein is CASSHTRAHF. CDR3 coding DNA: TGCGCCAGCAGTCATACCAGGGCGCATTTT.

The rearrangement links TRBV6-1 to TRBJ1-1; 7 bases are shared with TRBD1. J was trimmed by 5 bases and V by 5 bases; bases with no gene match: 5. Germline CDR1 MNHNS, CDR2 SASEGT. This CDR3 is built from 13 residues. CDR3 sequence: CASSFDRVTEAFF. The CDR3 DNA follows: TGTGCCAGCAGTTTCGACAGGGTGACTGAAGCTTTCTTT.

This sequence joins TRBV29-1 and TRBJ2-7, with 8 bases lining up with TRBD1. Trimming cost V 4 bases and J 7 bases; bases outside gene matches: 6. CDR1 SQVTM and CDR2 ANQGSEA come from the germline V gene. The CDR3 extends over 12 amino acids. CDR3 sequence (DNA): TGCAGCGTTGTGGACAGGGTTTTTGAGCAGTACTTC. Protein product: CSVVDRVFEQYF.

CDR3 DNA sequence: TGTGCCAGCAGCTTAGAGGGGGCAGGCACCGGGGAGCTGTTTTTT. Protein sequence: CASSLEGAGTGELFF. This chain connects TRBV7-7 to TRBJ2-2, with 7 bases fitting TRBD1. The trim removed 1 base at V and 4 bases at J, leaving 3 bases unmatched. Germline lookup yields CDR1 SSHAT and CDR2 FNYEAQ (reference sequence). This CDR3 has 15 amino acids.